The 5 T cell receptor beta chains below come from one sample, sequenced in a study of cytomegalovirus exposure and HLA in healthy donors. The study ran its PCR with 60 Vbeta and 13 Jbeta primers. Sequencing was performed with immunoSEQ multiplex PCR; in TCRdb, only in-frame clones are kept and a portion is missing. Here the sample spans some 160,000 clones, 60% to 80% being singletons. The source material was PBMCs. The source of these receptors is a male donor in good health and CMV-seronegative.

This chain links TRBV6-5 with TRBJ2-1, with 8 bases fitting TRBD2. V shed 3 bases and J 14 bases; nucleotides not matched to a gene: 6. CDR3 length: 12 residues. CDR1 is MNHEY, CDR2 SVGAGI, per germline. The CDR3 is CASSYSGGEEFF. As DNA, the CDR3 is TGTGCCAGCAGTTATTCGGGAGGGGAAGAGTTCTTC.

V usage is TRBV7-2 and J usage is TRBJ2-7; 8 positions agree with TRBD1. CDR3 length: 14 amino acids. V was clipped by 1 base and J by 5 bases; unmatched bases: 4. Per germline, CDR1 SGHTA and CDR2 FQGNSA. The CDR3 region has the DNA TGTGCCAGCAGCTTAGGGGACAGGACCAACGAGCAGTACTTC. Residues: CASSLGDRTNEQYF.

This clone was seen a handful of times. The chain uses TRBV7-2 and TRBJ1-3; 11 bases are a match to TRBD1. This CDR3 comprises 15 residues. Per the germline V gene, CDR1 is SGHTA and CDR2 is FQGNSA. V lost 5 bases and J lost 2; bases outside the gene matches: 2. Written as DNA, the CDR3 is TGTGCCAGCAGCCCGGGACAGGGGGCTGGAAACACCATATATTTT. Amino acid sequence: CASSPGQGAGNTIYF.

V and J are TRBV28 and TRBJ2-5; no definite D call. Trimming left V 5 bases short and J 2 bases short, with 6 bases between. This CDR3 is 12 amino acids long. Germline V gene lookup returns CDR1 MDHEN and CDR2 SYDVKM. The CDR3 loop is CASSLFQETQYF. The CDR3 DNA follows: TGTGCCAGCAGTCTCTTTCAAGAGACCCAGTACTTC.

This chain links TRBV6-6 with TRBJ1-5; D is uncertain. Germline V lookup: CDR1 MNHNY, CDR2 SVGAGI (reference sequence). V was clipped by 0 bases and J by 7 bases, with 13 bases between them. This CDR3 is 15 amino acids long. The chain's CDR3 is CASSYSAWRNQPQHF. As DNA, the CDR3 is TGTGCCAGCAGTTACTCGGCATGGAGGAACCAGCCCCAGCATTTT.